Listed below are T cell receptor beta chains from one sample, sequenced in a study of T cell responses to AZD1222 COVID-19 vaccine. Here immunoSEQ multiplex PCR was the method, and the copy in TCRdb shows in-frame clones only, minus some. The sample has about 130,000 clones; 88% are singletons. Material: peripheral blood, obtained on day 0 of AZD1222 vaccination. All receptors derive from an adult in good health. Both conserved end residues are part of each CDR3. The order of the fields is D gene, CDR3 length, clone size, J gene, V gene, CDR3 protein, CDR3 DNA. D genes are given only for firm matches. Clone size, where shown, is once, few, many, or a class for clones that have expanded.

. | 13 | . | TRBJ2-3 | TRBV25-1 | CASSLAGTDTQYF | TGTGCCAGCAGTCTGGCGGGGACAGATACGCAGTATTTT
. | 13 | . | TRBJ2-7 | TRBV7-8 | CASSRREHYEQYF | TGTGCCAGCAGCCGCAGGGAGCACTACGAGCAGTACTTC
. | 15 | . | TRBJ2-1 | TRBV6-5 | CASSYSIASVREQFF | TGTGCCAGCAGTTACTCGATCGCATCAGTGAGGGAGCAGTTCTTC
TRBD1 | 16 | . | TRBJ1-4 | TRBV24-1 | CATSDLRTGEEEKLFF | TGTGCCACCAGTGATTTGCGGACAGGGGAAGAAGAAAAACTGTTTTTT
. | 15 | . | TRBJ1-3 | TRBV28 | CASSPQGLKGNTIYF | TGTGCCAGCAGTCCTCAGGGGCTGAAAGGAAACACCATATATTTT
. | 16 | . | TRBJ1-1 | TRBV27 | CASSSPGEGWNTEAFF | TGTGCCAGCAGTTCCCCCGGGGAGGGTTGGAACACTGAAGCTTTCTTT
TRBD2 | 18 | . | TRBJ2-3 | TRBV24-1 | CATSDSRLAGTSTDTQYF | TGTGCCACCAGTGATTCCAGACTAGCGGGGACGAGCACAGATACGCAGTATTTT
TRBD1 | 15 | . | TRBJ2-2 | TRBV27 | CASTPGQGVTGELFF | TGTGCCAGCACCCCGGGACAGGGGGTCACCGGGGAGCTGTTTTTT
TRBD1 | 15 | . | TRBJ1-2 | TRBV9 | CASSGGTDRDYGYTF | TGTGCCAGCAGCGGAGGGACGGACAGGGATTATGGCTACACCTTC
TRBD2 | 15 | . | TRBJ2-3 | TRBV24-1 | CATNTRTSGTDTQYF | TGTGCCACCAATACGCGGACTAGCGGTACAGATACGCAGTATTTT
. | 16 | . | TRBJ2-7 | TRBV7-9 | CASSPPGSGVGYEQYF | TGTGCCAGCAGCCCGCCGGGTAGCGGAGTGGGGTACGAGCAGTACTTC
TRBD1 | 15 | . | TRBJ2-7 | TRBV15 | CATSRGQGVGYEQYF | TGTGCCACCAGCAGAGGACAGGGGGTAGGATACGAGCAGTACTTC
. | 14 | . | TRBJ1-3 | TRBV7-6 | CASSVDNSGNTIYF | TGTGCCAGCAGCGTCGACAACTCTGGAAACACCATATATTTT
TRBD1 | 14 | . | TRBJ1-4 | TRBV28 | CASRRQGAGEKLFF | TGTGCCAGCAGACGACAGGGGGCCGGAGAAAAACTGTTTTTT
. | 13 | . | TRBJ1-1 | TRBV12-3/TRBV12-4 | CASSWQENTEAFF | TGTGCCAGCAGTTGGCAAGAGAACACTGAAGCTTTCTTT
. | 14 | . | TRBJ2-7 | TRBV7-2 | CASSSTRGMYEQYF | TGTGCCAGCAGCTCAACTCGGGGAATGTACGAGCAGTACTTC
. | 17 | . | TRBJ2-4 | TRBV27 | CASSSTWGTLAKNIQYF | TGTGCCAGCAGTTCCACGTGGGGTACGCTGGCCAAAAACATTCAGTACTTC
. | 12 | . | TRBJ2-7 | TRBV7-8 | CASSLRGYEQYF | TGTGCCAGCAGCCTCAGGGGCTACGAGCAGTACTTC
. | 12 | . | TRBJ1-2 | TRBV24-1 | CATSGASRGYTF | TGTGCCACCAGTGGGGCGAGTAGAGGCTACACCTTC
. | 15 | . | TRBJ1-5 | TRBV6-5 | CAGSYSQSSNQPQHF | TGTGCCGGCAGTTACTCCCAGTCAAGCAATCAGCCCCAGCATTTT
. | 16 | . | TRBJ2-4 | TRBV5-1 | CASSLQAGRTKNIQYF | TGCGCCAGCAGCCTCCAGGCAGGGAGAACCAAAAACATTCAGTACTTC
TRBD1 | 20 | . | TRBJ2-1 | TRBV28 | CASSFPGTGRPRSSYNEQFF | TGTGCCAGCAGTTTCCCCGGGACAGGGAGGCCACGATCCTCCTACAATGAGCAGTTCTTC
. | 13 | . | TRBJ1-4 | TRBV29-1 | CSVEEAGKGKLFF | TGCAGCGTTGAAGAGGCAGGGAAGGGGAAACTGTTTTTT
. | 13 | . | TRBJ2-7 | TRBV28 | CASSSAQPYEQYF | TGTGCCAGCAGTTCCGCACAACCCTACGAGCAGTACTTC
TRBD1 | 13 | . | TRBJ2-5 | TRBV10-2 | CASSRQGTETQYF | TGCGCCAGCAGTAGACAGGGCACGGAGACCCAGTACTTC
. | 14 | once | TRBJ2-3 | TRBV24-1 | CATSGEEVPDTQYF | TGTGCCACCAGTGGAGAGGAGGTGCCAGATACGCAGTATTTT